This TCR beta chain emerged from a study of blood T cell repertoires in COVID-19 (dated by TCRdb to the early 2020s). Turning to the overall study: Samples covering the acute and convalescent phases of COVID-19 were provided by collaborators in the United States, Italy and Spain. The sample metadata nearly always contained a de-identified subject ID, COVID-19 status, age in years and sex. Samples came from the ongoing ImmuneRACE study (first 160 participants) plus 1,254 subjects from 6 global collaborators. Subjects who had been exposed to COVID-19, were actively infected with it, or had recovered from it provided the deeply sampled blood TCRbeta repertoires that made up the dataset. The repertoires were made available in a free public database intended to serve as a resource for research on the immune response to SARS-CoV-2. Where available, HLA class I and class II types were obtained from metadata supplied by the sample provider rather than from assay-based typing. The prospective study material was composed of cDNA or gDNA derived from T cells, B-cell-depleted T cells, or PBMCs. Beyond this particular receptor, the publication reports: Clinical and demographic metadata were provided uncurated, with the amount varying by source and participant.

TCRbeta CDR3 regions were amplified from genomic DNA by means of the immunoSEQ Assay, a bias-controlled multiplex PCR. The authors' analysis ran thus. The number of nucleated cells in each sample was estimated from the amplification of reference gene primers within the assay. Sequence reads were collapsed and filtered to measure the absolute abundance of every unique TCRbeta CDR3 rearrangement. For each sample, productive Simpson clonality was calculated by taking the square root of Simpson's diversity index across productive rearrangements. Here the immuneACCESS table is served through TCRdb, limited to in-frame sequences with V and J called. Missing clones are a known gap in these copies; in checked studies unresolved V genes cover under half, and the rest lacks a known reason. That table supplies the V and J calls and clone size; D and trimming were determined from the DNA. This sample holds tens of thousands of clones; 82% were observed only once. The ten largest clonotypes hold approximately 20% of the sample.

Whole blood was collected in K2EDTA tubes by collaborating institutions according to the institutions' own protocols. For TCRbeta analysis, collaborator samples were shipped as frozen whole blood, as isolated PBMCs, or as DNA extracted from either sample type. Comments on this clone: The antigen this receptor binds is unknown. No quality values exist for individual bases; no much larger clone is one base distant.

Sequencing used peripheral blood. The TCR sequence derives from a woman aged 60-75 years with acute or convalescent COVID-19.

The sequence in DNA is TGCAGCGTTGCGCGAACAGGGGGGTACCAAGAGACCCAGTACTTC. It specifies CSVARTGGYQETQYF. The receptor chain draws on TRBV29-1 and TRBJ2-5, and 8 junctional nucleotides match TRBD1. CDR3 length: 15 amino acids, cysteine to phenylalanine. Only the CDR3 DNA stays, 45 bases, in frame from base 1. The germline V gene gives CDR1 as SQVTM and CDR2 as ANQGSEA. Trimming accounts for 4 bases at V and 0 bases at J, while the number of junction bases matched to no gene is 7.